One TCR beta chain is described in this entry. This record belongs to a study of blood T cells in healthy people across ages. A second PCR of roughly 7 to 11 cycles used a sample-barcoded 5' primer and a J-beta primer mix. TCRdb passed the 5' RACE reads through MiXCR, listing each CDR3 protein once. Among hundreds of thousands of distinct CDR3 sequences listed, roughly 60% were seen once. The CDR3 length is 14 residues. CDR1 is MGHDK, CDR2 SYGVNS, per germline. The V and J ends lost 8 bases and 3 bases, in that order; junction bases with no gene match: 6. This TCR came from a man younger than 45 in good health. Sequenced sample: blood. This rearrangement joins TRBV25-1 to TRBJ1-5; TRBD1 aligns across 8 bases. The CDR3 loop is CASSPGQVNQPQHF. The CDR3 DNA reads as TGTGCCAGCTCGCCGGGACAGGTCAATCAGCCCCAGCATTTT.